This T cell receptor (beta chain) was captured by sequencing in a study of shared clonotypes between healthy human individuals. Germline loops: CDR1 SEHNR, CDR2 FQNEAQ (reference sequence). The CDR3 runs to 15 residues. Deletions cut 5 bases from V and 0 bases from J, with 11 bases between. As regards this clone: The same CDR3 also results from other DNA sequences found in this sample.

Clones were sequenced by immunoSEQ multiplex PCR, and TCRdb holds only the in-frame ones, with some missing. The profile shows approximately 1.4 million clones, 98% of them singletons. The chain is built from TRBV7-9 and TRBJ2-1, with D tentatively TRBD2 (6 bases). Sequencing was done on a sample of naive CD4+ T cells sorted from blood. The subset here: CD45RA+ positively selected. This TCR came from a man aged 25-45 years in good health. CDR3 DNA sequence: TGTGCCAGCAGCCCACGGGGGAGCTCCTACAATGAGCAGTTCTTC. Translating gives CASSPRGSSYNEQFF.